This T cell receptor beta chain was observed in a study of shared clonotypes between healthy human individuals. The data were produced by immunoSEQ multiplex PCR, yet TCRdb's version contains in-frame clones alone and is incomplete. The data contain 2 million to 2.5 million clones, around 90% of them seen just once; the ten biggest clones take up around 0.4%. This CDR3 has 13 amino acids. V was pared by 1 base and J by 4 bases, with 4 bases of the junction left unmatched. Germline V CDR1 and CDR2: SQVTM, ANQGSEA. This TCR came from a man younger than 35 in good health. Some clones in this sample may be carry-over from other donors' samples. The rearrangement joins TRBV29-1 to TRBJ2-7; 7 positions agree with TRBD2. Sequences were obtained from naive CD4+ T cells from PBMCs. Subset in this sample: CD45RA+ positively selected. CDR3: CSVEVGGRYEQYF. The CDR3 DNA reads TGCAGCGTTGAAGTGGGGGGGAGGTACGAGCAGTACTTC.